The 8 T cell receptor beta chains below were found in one sample sequenced in a study of post-analysis software for immune sequencing data. Study-wide results and caveats: Five or six TRBV segments, TRBV5-6, TRBV5-1 and TRBV20-1 among them, were found more frequent in patients than controls.

Their antigen targets remain unknown. Unique molecular identifiers featured in each of the TCR beta cDNA libraries. In TCRdb, the PCR reads were re-called with MiXCR into one record per CDR3 protein. In the table there are about 820,000 distinct CDR3 sequences, about 53% of which are singletons. The specimen sequenced was blood. These receptors were taken from a girl aged 5-17 years with multiple sclerosis.

This chain uses TRBV15 with TRBJ2-1; TRBD2 might be the D (6 bases). Germline V gene lookup returns CDR1 LNHNV and CDR2 YYDKDF (reference sequence). The CDR3 is made up of 14 amino acids. The V and J ends lost 1 base and 6 bases respectively, with 10 bases between them. CDR3 sequence: CATSRARERNEQFF. The CDR3 DNA sequence: TGTGCCACCAGCAGAGCCCGGGAGCGCAATGAGCAGTTCTTC.

The chain joins TRBV12-3 or TRBV12-4 to TRBJ2-5; D uncertain. The CDR3 contains 12 residues. Between the trimmed V and J ends, which lost 7 bases and 5 bases, there was a span of 11 bases. This chain's CDR3 is CASTLTLETQYF. DNA for the CDR3: TGTGCCAGCACCCTGACCTTGGAGACCCAGTACTTC.

This clonotype has more than one count but fewer than ten. V gene TRBV12-3 or TRBV12-4 combines with J gene TRBJ2-5; 13 bases match TRBD2. The trim removed 5 bases at V and 5 bases at J, leaving 5 bases unmatched. The CDR3 has 15 amino acids. The CDR3 loop reads CASSGLAGAGETQYF. CDR3 in DNA: TGTGCCAGCAGTGGACTAGCGGGAGCAGGGGAGACCCAGTACTTC.

The rearrangement joins TRBV12-3 or TRBV12-4 to TRBJ2-1; D not resolved. The V end was cut by 3 bases, the J end by 9 bases, with 6 bases between. The CDR3 is 11 residues long. Here the CDR3 reads CASSFYGEQFF. CDR3 in DNA: TGTGCCAGCAGTTTTTACGGTGAGCAGTTCTTC.

This clonotype was detected only a few times. The V call is TRBV7-8, the J call TRBJ2-1, with 8 bases lining up with TRBD2. This CDR3 contains 15 residues. The germline V gene has CDR1 SGHVS and CDR2 FQNEAQ. V dropped 5 bases and J dropped 4; count of bases not matched to a gene: 7. CDR3 bases: TGTGCCAGCAGCAGACCAGCGGGAGCTTACAATGAGCAGTTCTTC. Amino acids: CASSRPAGAYNEQFF.

The CDR3 is CASRNQPAQETQYF. The CDR3 bases are TGTGCCAGCAGGAACCAGCCAGCACAAGAGACCCAGTACTTC. The chain combines TRBV6-1 with TRBJ2-5; D call uncertain. This CDR3 has 14 residues. Per the germline V gene, CDR1 is MNHNS and CDR2 is SASEGT. Trimming removed 6 bases at V and 2 bases at J, with 13 bases between.

CDR3 amino acids: CASSFYSGGADNEQFF. In DNA, the CDR3 is TGTGCCAGCAGCTTTTATAGCGGGGGGGCTGACAATGAGCAGTTCTTC. The chain joins TRBV5-6 to TRBJ2-1, with TRBD2 matching over 11 bases. Per the germline V gene, CDR1 is SGHDT and CDR2 is YYEEEE. Trimming took 2 bases from V and 5 from J; bases not matched to a gene: 6. CDR3 length equals 16 residues.

This clonotype was seen only a few times. The chain links TRBV20-1 to TRBJ2-1, with a tentative D call TRBD2 (5 bases). The J call may be in error: the DNA end matches TRBJ2-7 better. Germline values: CDR1 DFQATT, CDR2 SNEGSKA (reference sequence). The CDR3 is 14 residues long. The CDR3 nucleotides read TGCAGTGCCACCCCACCGGGATCCCTGGGCGAGCAGTACTTC. As protein: CSATPPGSLGEQYF.